These 30 T cell receptor beta chains originate from one sample sequenced in a study of radiation and T cells in renal cell carcinoma. Documented time point: baseline pretreatment blood. The treatment denotes: 15 Gy SBRT to primary tumor, nephrectomy 4 weeks later. Clones were sequenced by immunoSEQ multiplex PCR, and TCRdb holds only the in-frame ones, with some missing. In the table there are 150,000 or so clones, 70% to 90% of which are singletons. The specimen comprised blood, sampled from a patient whose treatment included radiotherapy and nephrectomy. These TCRs come from a woman aged 50 to 60 with renal cell carcinoma.

This clone has more than one count but fewer than ten. This sequence joins TRBV12-1 and TRBJ1-2. TRBV12-1 is a pseudogene locus. The CDR3 consists of 13 residues. CDR3 sequence (DNA): TGTGCCAGCAGCTATACAGGGAGGGATGGCTACACCTTC. Translation: CASSYTGRDGYTF.

The sample holds one count of this clone. V usage is TRBV4-3 and J usage is TRBJ2-2, with D perhaps TRBD1 (5 bases). Germline CDR1 LGHNA, CDR2 YSLEER. V was clipped by 1 base and J by 4 bases, with 13 bases between them. This CDR3 is 16 amino acids long. CDR3 sequence: CASSQVRASVTGELFF. CDR3 nucleotide sequence: TGCGCCAGCAGCCAAGTCAGGGCGTCGGTCACCGGGGAGCTGTTTTTT.

V and J are TRBV30 and TRBJ2-2; the D is unclear. The CDR3 covers 14 residues. Germline CDR1 and CDR2: GTSNPN and SVGIG (reference sequence). V lost 3 bases to trimming and J lost 3 bases, with 11 bases between them. The DNA of the CDR3 is TGTGCCTGGAGCCGTACGAGGTACACCGGGGAGCTGTTTTTT. Protein: CAWSRTRYTGELFF.

V is TRBV5-5 and J is TRBJ1-1; tentatively, D is TRBD1 (5 bases). This CDR3 contains 16 residues. Germline lookup yields CDR1 SGHKS and CDR2 YYEKEE (reference sequence). Trimming left V 4 bases short and J 0 bases short, with 16 bases between. CDR3 residues: CASSRQLGIMNTEAFF. CDR3 DNA sequence: TGTGCCAGCAGCCGACAGCTGGGTATAATGAACACTGAAGCTTTCTTT. The full variable domain, rest sourced from reference TRBV5-5 and TRBJ1-1, is DAGVTQSPTHLIKTRGQQVTLRCSPISGHKSVSWYQQVLGQGPQFIFQYYEKEERGRGNFPDRFSARQFPNYSSELNVNALLLGDSALYLCASSRQLGIMNTEAFFGQGTRLTVV.

This clone was observed a handful of times. The chain combines TRBV30 with TRBJ1-2, with D tentatively TRBD1 (5 bases). The CDR3 spans 14 residues. V was cut by 3 bases and J by 2 bases, with 13 bases left in between. Germline CDR1 and CDR2: GTSNPN and SVGIG (reference sequence). The chain's CDR3 is CAWRGMGGNYGYTF. In DNA form, the CDR3 reads TGTGCCTGGAGGGGAATGGGGGGAAACTATGGCTACACCTTC.

The chain couples TRBV5-6 to TRBJ2-6; D not certain. The V and J ends lost 4 bases and 2 bases respectively, with 10 bases between them. Per the germline V gene, CDR1 is SGHDT and CDR2 is YYEEEE. The CDR3 contains 15 residues. The CDR3 loop reads CASSPPLAGANVLTF. For the CDR3, the DNA is TGTGCCAGCAGCCCCCCATTGGCTGGGGCCAACGTCCTGACTTTC.

This clone was detected once. CDR3 loop: CASSLEVSRGGPGELFF. Written as DNA, the CDR3 is TGCGCCAGCAGCCTCGAAGTCTCCCGGGGGGGCCCCGGGGAGCTGTTTTTT. The genes are TRBV4-3 and TRBJ2-2; 8 bases agree with TRBD2. The CDR3 totals 17 residues. Germline V gene sequence: CDR1 LGHNA, CDR2 YSLEER. The ends lost 4 bases at V and 6 bases at J; junction bases unmatched: 13.

The J gene is TRBJ1-2, the V gene TRBV5-6; no clear D. CDR3 length: 13 amino acids. CDR1 SGHDT and CDR2 YYEEEE come from the germline V gene. Between the trimmed V and J ends, which lost 1 base and 5 bases, there was a span of 9 bases. The CDR3 DNA sequence: TGTGCCAGCAGCTTGTTCGGCGCTTATGGCTACACCTTC. This translates into CASSLFGAYGYTF.

This rearrangement joins TRBV5-1 to TRBJ2-7, with 10 bases aligning to TRBD1. V lost 1 base to trimming and J lost 3 bases; unmatched junction nucleotides: 4. The CDR3 spans 15 residues. CDR1 SGHRS and CDR2 YFSETQ come from the germline V gene. This CDR3 is CASSLRQGAGYEQYF. The CDR3 DNA reads TGCGCCAGCAGCTTGCGACAGGGGGCGGGCTACGAGCAGTACTTC.

V gene TRBV6-5 combines with J gene TRBJ1-1; no clear D gene. V was clipped by 0 bases and J by 1 base, with 9 bases between them. Germline CDR1 is MNHEY and CDR2 is SVGAGI. The CDR3 totals 15 residues. The CDR3 spells CASSYSFAGNTEAFF. CDR3 sequence (DNA): TGTGCCAGCAGTTACTCGTTTGCGGGGAACACTGAAGCTTTCTTT.

J is TRBJ2-1 and V is TRBV7-2; maybe TRBD1 (5 bases). The CDR3 is made up of 16 amino acids. Trimming pared 5 bases from V and 2 bases from J, leaving 16 bases between. From germline, CDR1 is SGHTA and CDR2 FQGNSA. CDR3: CASSRVVGEAYNEQFF. In DNA, the CDR3 is TGTGCCAGCAGCCGGGTGGTAGGGGAAGCCTACAATGAGCAGTTCTTC.

This clone was observed a few times. The chain links TRBV5-1 to TRBJ1-1, with D hard to call. V was clipped by 0 bases and J by 7 bases, with 7 bases between them. The CDR3 runs to 12 residues. Germline CDR1 and CDR2: SGHRS and YFSETQ. The CDR3 reads CASSLGDSEAFF. The CDR3, as DNA: TGCGCCAGCAGCTTGGGGGATAGTGAAGCTTTCTTT.

A remark on this clone: The identical CDR3 is also encoded by other nucleotide sequences in the sample. V gene TRBV18 combines with J gene TRBJ2-2; D is unclear. CDR1 and CDR2 from the germline V gene are KGHSH and LQKENI. V dropped 3 bases and J dropped 1 base, with 0 bases sitting between them. CDR3 size: 12 residues. DNA of the CDR3: TGTGCCAGCTCACCGAACACCGGGGAGCTGTTTTTT. This translates into CASSPNTGELFF.

This clone was detected a few times. The chain links TRBV10-3 to TRBJ2-2; 7 bases agree with TRBD2. Germline values: CDR1 ENHRY, CDR2 SYGVKD. Losses at the gene ends were 11 bases for V and 0 bases for J; bases not matched to a gene: 12. CDR3 length equals 16 residues. The CDR3 protein is CASRKRGLANTGELFF. Written as DNA, the CDR3 is TGTGCCTCCCGCAAGCGGGGTCTCGCGAACACCGGGGAGCTGTTTTTT.

For the CDR3, the DNA is TGTGCCAGCAGCGTAGGACTAGTGGACTCCTACGAGCAGTACTTC. Translating gives CASSVGLVDSYEQYF. The chain combines TRBV9 with TRBJ2-7, with a weak D call TRBD2 (6 bases). V was trimmed by 0 bases and J by 0 bases, leaving 10 bases between them. The CDR3 loop spans 15 amino acids. Germline V gene lookup returns CDR1 SGDLS and CDR2 YYNGEE.

This rearrangement joins TRBV11-2 to TRBJ1-4; D gene uncertain. The CDR3 length is 14 residues. Trimming removed 3 bases at V and 5 bases at J, with 10 bases between. Germline V CDR1 and CDR2: SGHAT, FQNNGV. The CDR3 spells CASSLDLVNEKLFF. CDR3 in DNA: TGTGCCAGCAGCTTGGACCTGGTAAATGAAAAACTGTTTTTT.

The chain has TRBV7-9 and TRBJ1-1; possibly TRBD1 for D (5 bases). V lost 5 bases to trimming and J lost 5 bases, with 18 bases between them. The CDR3 runs 15 residues. CDR1 is SEHNR and CDR2 is FQNEAQ in the germline V gene (reference sequence). The CDR3 nucleotides read TGTGCCAGCAGCCCCGGGACCGCTTGGGGAACTGAAGCTTTCTTT. Protein: CASSPGTAWGTEAFF.

This clone was detected only a few times. The CDR3 region has the DNA TGTGCCTGGAGTGTACTTCAGGGGAACACTGAAGCTTTCTTT. Translation gives CAWSVLQGNTEAFF. This chain connects TRBV30 to TRBJ1-1, with a tentative D call TRBD1 (5 bases). V shed 0 bases and J shed 1 base, with 9 bases lying between them. Germline lookup yields CDR1 GTSNPN and CDR2 SVGIG (reference sequence). The CDR3 runs to 14 residues.

This clone appeared a single time. The rearrangement joins TRBV2 to TRBJ1-5; no clear D gene. Germline V gene lookup returns CDR1 SNHLY and CDR2 FYNNEI. This CDR3 has 15 amino acids. The V end lost 7 bases, the J end lost 0 bases, and 13 bases lay between the germline ends. CDR3 protein: CASTDESYSNQPQHF. The CDR3 DNA follows: TGTGCCAGCACCGACGAGAGCTATAGCAATCAGCCCCAGCATTTT.

This chain links TRBV30 with TRBJ2-3; tentatively, D is TRBD1 or TRBD2 (5 bases each). V was trimmed by 4 bases and J by 6 bases, leaving 20 bases between them. Per germline, CDR1 GTSNPN and CDR2 SVGIG (reference sequence). This CDR3 contains 15 residues. CDR3 sequence reads: CAWTQRGHGVDTQYF. In nucleotides, the CDR3 is TGTGCCTGGACCCAACGGGGCCATGGAGTGGATACGCAGTATTTT.

The V call is TRBV19, the J call TRBJ1-4; D not certain. The ends were cut back, 5 bases at V and 7 bases at J, with 17 bases in the middle. Germline V gene sequence: CDR1 LNHDA, CDR2 SQIVND (reference sequence). The CDR3 contains 15 residues. The CDR3 sequence is CASSLTGVTGEKLFF. The CDR3 bases are TGTGCCAGTAGTCTTACCGGGGTGACTGGTGAAAAACTGTTTTTT. Complete variable domain (other parts from reference TRBV19 and TRBJ1-4): DGGITQSPKYLFRKEGQNVTLSCEQNLNHDAMYWYRQDPGQGLRLIYYSQIVNDFQKGDIAEGYSVSREKKESFPLTVTSAQKNPTAFYLCASSLTGVTGEKLFFGSGTQLSVL.

The rearrangement joins TRBV6-5 to TRBJ2-4; possible D gene TRBD2, 7 bases. Germline V lookup: CDR1 MNHEY, CDR2 SVGAGI. V was cut by 6 bases and J by 7 bases, with 16 bases left in between. This CDR3 has 14 residues. The CDR3 loop is CASRRTGGRNIQYF. The DNA for the CDR3 is TGTGCCAGCAGACGAACGGGGGGCCGTAACATTCAGTACTTC.

V usage is TRBV6-5 and J usage is TRBJ2-5; 8 positions agree with TRBD2. Germline V gene data show CDR1 as MNHEY and CDR2 as SVGAGI. V shed 7 bases, J shed 5 bases, and the junction held 6 bases outside the gene matches. The CDR3 loop spans 13 amino acids. The CDR3 DNA follows: TGTGCCAGCACAGCGGGGGCGCGGGAGACCCAGTACTTC. This sequence encodes CASTAGARETQYF.

The rearrangement joins TRBV30 to TRBJ2-5; TRBD1 matches 9 bases. The CDR3 totals 13 residues. Germline V gene sequence: CDR1 GTSNPN, CDR2 SVGIG (reference sequence). J lost 5 bases, V lost 3 bases, and 4 bases had no gene match. This CDR3 reads CAWRDRGLETQYF. CDR3 coding DNA: TGTGCCTGGAGGGACAGGGGTCTGGAGACCCAGTACTTC.

V usage is TRBV7-9 and J usage is TRBJ2-3, with D possibly TRBD1 on 6 matching bases. CDR3 size: 14 residues. The V end lost 9 bases, the J end lost 0 bases, and 13 bases lay between the germline ends. Germline CDR1 and CDR2: SEHNR and FQNEAQ (reference sequence). CDR3 sequence: CASSRGTSTDTQYF. The CDR3 nucleotides are TGTGCCAGTAGCAGGGGAACGAGCACAGATACGCAGTATTTT.

The chain employs TRBV30 and TRBJ2-1, with 9 bases lining up with TRBD2. This CDR3 is built from 14 residues. With V trimmed by 5 bases and J by 1 base, 3 bases remained unmatched. The germline V gene has CDR1 GTSNPN and CDR2 SVGIG (reference sequence). The CDR3 bases are TGTGCCTGGTTCCTAGCGGGGTCCTACAATGAGCAGTTCTTC. The encoded protein is CAWFLAGSYNEQFF.

The chain couples TRBV6-5 to TRBJ1-2; D remains ambiguous. V shed 0 bases and J shed 5 bases, with 13 bases lying between them. Germline V gene lookup returns CDR1 MNHEY and CDR2 SVGAGI. The CDR3 is 15 amino acids. The CDR3 bases are TGTGCCAGCAGTTACTCTAGCGTAACCTTATATGGCTACACCTTC. The encoded protein is CASSYSSVTLYGYTF.

This chain links TRBV5-1 with TRBJ2-1; 10 nucleotides line up with TRBD2. Germline CDR1 reads SGHRS; CDR2 reads YFSETQ. Trimming cost V 0 bases and J 9 bases; bases outside gene matches: 6. This CDR3 is 15 amino acids long. The CDR3, as DNA: TGCGCCAGCAGCTTGGGAAGCGGGGGGGCTAGTGAGCAGTTCTTC. Its translation is CASSLGSGGASEQFF.

This chain joins TRBV28 and TRBJ1-5, with D unresolved. V gave up 6 bases and J gave up 3 bases, with 15 bases separating them. Per the germline V gene, CDR1 is MDHEN and CDR2 is SYDVKM. The CDR3 consists of 15 residues. CDR3 DNA sequence: TGTGCCAGCAGCGCCGCGGCGGTACACAATCAGCCCCAGCATTTT. It yields the protein CASSAAAVHNQPQHF.

The V and J genes are TRBV19 and TRBJ2-3, with a tentative D call TRBD2 (6 bases). Between the trimmed V and J ends, which lost 2 bases and 4 bases, there was a span of 7 bases. In germline, CDR1 is LNHDA, CDR2 SQIVND (reference sequence). The CDR3 is 13 amino acids. CDR3 sequence reads: CASSIWGADTQYF. The CDR3, as DNA: TGTGCCAGTAGTATATGGGGGGCAGATACGCAGTATTTT.